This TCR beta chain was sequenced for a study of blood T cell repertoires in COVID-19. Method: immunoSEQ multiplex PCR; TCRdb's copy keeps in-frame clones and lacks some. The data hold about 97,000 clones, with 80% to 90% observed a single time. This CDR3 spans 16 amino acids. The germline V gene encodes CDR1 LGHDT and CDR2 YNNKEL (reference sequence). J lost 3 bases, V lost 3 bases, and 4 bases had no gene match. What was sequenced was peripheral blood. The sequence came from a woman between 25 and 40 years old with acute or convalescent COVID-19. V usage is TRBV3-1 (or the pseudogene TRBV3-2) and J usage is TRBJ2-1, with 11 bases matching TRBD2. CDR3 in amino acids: CASSHLGLADYNEQFF. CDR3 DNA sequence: TGTGCCAGCAGCCACCTGGGACTAGCGGACTACAATGAGCAGTTCTTC.